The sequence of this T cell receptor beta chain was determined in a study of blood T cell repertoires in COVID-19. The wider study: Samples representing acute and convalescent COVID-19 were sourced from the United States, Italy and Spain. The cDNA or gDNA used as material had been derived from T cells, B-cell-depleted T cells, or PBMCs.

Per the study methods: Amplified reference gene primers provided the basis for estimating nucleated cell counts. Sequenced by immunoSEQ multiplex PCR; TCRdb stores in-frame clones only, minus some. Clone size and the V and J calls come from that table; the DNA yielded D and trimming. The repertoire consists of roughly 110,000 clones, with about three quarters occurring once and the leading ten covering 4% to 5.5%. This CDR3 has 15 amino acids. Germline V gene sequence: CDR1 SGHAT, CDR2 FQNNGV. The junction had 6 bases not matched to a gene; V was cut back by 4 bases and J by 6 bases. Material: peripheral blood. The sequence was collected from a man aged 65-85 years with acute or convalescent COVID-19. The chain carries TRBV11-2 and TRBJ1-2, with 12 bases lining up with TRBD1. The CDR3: CASSSGTGGFDGYTF. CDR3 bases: TGTGCCAGCAGCTCAGGGACAGGGGGCTTTGATGGCTACACCTTC.